This TCR beta chain was recovered during a study of cytomegalovirus exposure and HLA in healthy donors. Study findings and constraints: Reports showed the classifier diagnosing cytomegalovirus status with high specificity and sensitivity. Roughly uniform sequencing depth across donors was assumed, possibly incorrectly. TCR beta chain V- and J-gene trimming was linked, in a later analysis, to a missense variant in DCLRE1C. Reports state that TCR beta sequences accurately predicted most subjects' HLA-A and HLA-B alleles.

Both 60 Vbeta primers and 13 Jbeta primers went into the PCR. Repertoires were generated with immunoSEQ multiplex PCR, while TCRdb's copy carries only in-frame clones and drops some. The data hold about 84,000 clones, with 78% observed a single time. The CDR3 runs 13 residues. Germline V gene sequence: CDR1 SGHVS, CDR2 FQNEAQ. V was clipped by 5 bases and J by 4 bases, with 11 bases between them. On this clone: What it binds is not known.

V is TRBV7-8 and J is TRBJ1-1; maybe TRBD1 (6 bases). The TCR comes from a male donor in good health and CMV-seropositive. The sample consisted of PBMCs. CDR3 residues: CASSPRGGTEAFF. The CDR3 DNA is TGTGCCAGCAGCCCCAGGGGTGGCACTGAAGCTTTCTTT.